Listed below are T cell receptor beta chains from one sample, sequenced in a study of cytomegalovirus exposure and HLA in healthy donors. Using immunoSEQ multiplex PCR, the repertoire was profiled, and TCRdb retains in-frame clones only, with some absent. The sample consists of approximately 110,000 clones, around 81% of them appearing once. Sequenced material: PBMCs. Receptors originate from a woman in her thirties in good health and CMV-seronegative. Both conserved end residues are part of each CDR3. Fields, in order: V gene, J gene, CDR3 protein.

TRBV9	TRBJ2-5	CASSVGLAEETQYF
TRBV21-1	TRBJ1-5	CASTTRRGIPDFTAGQGNQPQHF
TRBV7-7	TRBJ2-7	CASSPIITGVLGEQYF
TRBV6-1	TRBJ2-7	CASSVPGPYEQYF
TRBV19	TRBJ2-3	CASRRRTSGDSTDTQYF
TRBV1	TRBJ1-6	CTSSNDSYNSPLHF
TRBV30	TRBJ2-3	CAWSVPTGKTDTQYF
TRBV29-1	TRBJ1-4	CSVVDSLNEKLFF
TRBV9	TRBJ2-5	CASSAKLSGTSRLKETQYF
TRBV5-1	TRBJ2-4	CASSFLGQGTWDIQYF
TRBV18	TRBJ2-7	CASSLDRYEQYF
TRBV4-1	-	CASSPRQGSYEQYF
TRBV19	TRBJ2-1	CASGGSGDYNEQFF
TRBV29-1	TRBJ2-7	CSVTRTGPYEQYF
TRBV6-5	TRBJ2-5	CASSPLAALQETQYF
TRBV5-4	TRBJ1-3	CASSLGGGNTIYF
TRBV2	TRBJ1-1	CASSEYGQGNTEAFF
TRBV4-2	TRBJ2-1	CASSQTSGRRDEQFF
TRBV27	-	CASSPGTRAFYEQYF
TRBV4-2	TRBJ2-5	CASSQGAGDLYQETQYF
TRBV5-1	TRBJ2-7	CASSSERERPYEQYF
TRBV6-5	TRBJ2-7	CASTQGYEQYF
TRBV30	TRBJ1-2	CAWGTTWGYGYTF
TRBV7-2	TRBJ2-1	CASSLVSGSIDEQFF
TRBV9	TRBJ1-1	CASSVEQFTEAFF
TRBV11-2	TRBJ2-1	CASSLGGVTYNEQFF
TRBV15	TRBJ1-5	CATSRDEAANNQPQHF
TRBV19	TRBJ2-7	CAVAGPSYEQYF
TRBV7-8	TRBJ2-1	CASSSHEGGPANEQFF
TRBV2	TRBJ2-1	CASSEQLAGVNEQFF
TRBV7-2	TRBJ2-7	CASSLAGTGYEQYF
TRBV30	TRBJ2-7	CAWSLRQGVSYEQYF
TRBV19	TRBJ1-2	CASSIRDRELYGYTF
TRBV18	TRBJ1-3	CASSPLTGRLTVGNTIYF
TRBV19	TRBJ2-5	CASSTSRETQYF